This T cell receptor (beta chain) was sequenced in a study of blood T cell repertoires in COVID-19. How the authors handled the data: Reference gene primer amplification gave estimated nucleated cell counts. Method: immunoSEQ multiplex PCR; TCRdb's copy keeps in-frame clones and lacks some. D and trimming come from the DNA, and the V and J calls and clone size come from that table. The table has about 100,000 clones, approximately 90% seen once. V dropped 0 bases and J dropped 3; count of bases not matched to a gene: 4. The CDR3 covers 16 residues. The germline V gene has CDR1 LGHNA and CDR2 YNFKEQ. Sequencing was done on a sample of peripheral blood. This TCR came from a man in his forties or fifties with active or convalescent COVID-19. The chain has TRBV4-2 and TRBJ2-1, with 8 bases matching TRBD2. CDR3 residues: CASSQDISGSYNEQFF. The CDR3 bases are TGTGCCAGCAGCCAAGATATCAGCGGGAGCTACAATGAGCAGTTCTTC.